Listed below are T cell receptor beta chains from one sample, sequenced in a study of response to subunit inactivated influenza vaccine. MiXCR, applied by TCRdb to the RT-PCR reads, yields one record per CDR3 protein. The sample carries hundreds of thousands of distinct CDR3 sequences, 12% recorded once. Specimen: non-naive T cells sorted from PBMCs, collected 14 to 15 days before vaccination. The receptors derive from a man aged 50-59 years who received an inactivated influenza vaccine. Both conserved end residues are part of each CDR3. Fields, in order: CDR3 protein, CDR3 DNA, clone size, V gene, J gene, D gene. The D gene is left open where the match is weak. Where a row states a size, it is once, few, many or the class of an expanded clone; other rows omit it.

CASQIGLASTGELFF	TGTGCCAGTCAAATCGGGCTAGCCAGCACCGGGGAGCTGTTTTTT	many	TRBV6-1	TRBJ2-2	NA
CASSRGQQETQYF	TGTGCCAGCAGTAGGGGACAGCAAGAGACCCAGTACTTC	many	TRBV2	TRBJ2-5	TRBD1
CSAIGHNTVYGYTF	TGCAGTGCTATAGGACATAACACCGTCTATGGCTACACCTTC	NA	TRBV20-1	TRBJ1-2	NA
CSARDISSVQETQYF	TGCAGTGCTAGAGATATTTCTAGCGTCCAAGAGACCCAGTACTTC	NA	TRBV20-1	TRBJ2-5	NA
CSARGQRDRLNSPLHF	TGCAGTGCTAGAGGACAACGGGACAGGCTTAATTCACCCCTCCACTTT	few	TRBV20-1	TRBJ1-6	TRBD1
CASSLDKPDIQYF	TGCGCCAGCAGCTTGGACAAGCCCGACATTCAGTACTTC	many	TRBV5-1	TRBJ2-4	NA
CASSLDREYGYTF	TGCGCCAGCAGCCTGGACAGGGAGTATGGCTACACCTTC	many	TRBV5-1	TRBJ1-2	TRBD1
CASNIGTYEQYF	TGTGCCAGCAACATAGGGACCTACGAGCAGTACTTC	NA	TRBV28	TRBJ2-7	NA
CASSVKWGGELFF	TGTGCCAGCAGCGTAAAATGGGGCGGGGAGCTGTTTTTT	NA	TRBV7-2	TRBJ2-2	NA
CASSQDGKGGIGKNIQYF	TGTGCCAGCAGCCAAGATGGGAAGGGGGGGATTGGCAAAAACATTCAGTACTTC	many	TRBV4-2	TRBJ2-4	NA
CATSDPGTDQQFF	TGTGCCACCAGTGATCCAGGGACGGATCAGCAGTTCTTC	few	TRBV24-1	TRBJ2-1	NA
CAISDISRGGINEQFF	TGTGCCATCAGTGACATCTCGCGGGGGGGCATAAATGAGCAGTTCTTC	many	TRBV10-3	TRBJ2-1	TRBD2
CASSAGNRGWSSYNEQFF	TGTGCCAGCAGCGCGGGAAACAGGGGGTGGAGCTCCTACAATGAGCAGTTCTTC	NA	TRBV11-2	TRBJ2-1	TRBD1
CASSAPGQHFAEQYF	TGTGCCAGCAGCGCCCCGGGACAGCACTTTGCGGAGCAGTACTTC	NA	TRBV7-9	TRBJ2-7	TRBD1
CASSVSMGLTDTQYF	TGTGCCAGCAGCGTATCGATGGGTCTCACAGATACGCAGTATTTT	NA	TRBV9	TRBJ2-3	NA
CASSLGQGNEQYF	TGCGCCAGCAGCTTGGGGCAGGGCAACGAGCAGTACTTC	many	TRBV5-1	TRBJ2-7	NA
CASSDDSNQPQHF	TGTGCCAGCAGTGACGATAGCAATCAGCCCCAGCATTTT	few	TRBV2	TRBJ1-5	NA
CSVGGGGEAFF	TGCAGCGTAGGGGGCGGGGGTGAAGCTTTCTTT	NA	TRBV29-1	TRBJ1-1	TRBD1
CASSGTGDRAEAFF	TGTGCCAGCAGCGGGACAGGGGATCGCGCTGAAGCTTTCTTT	NA	TRBV9	TRBJ1-1	TRBD1
CASSFPRSSYNEQFF	TGCGCCAGCAGCTTCCCCAGGAGCTCCTACAATGAGCAGTTCTTC	NA	TRBV5-1	TRBJ2-1	NA
CASSQDRKSQGVTGELFF	TGCGCCAGCAGCCAAGATCGGAAGAGTCAGGGGGTCACCGGGGAGCTGTTTTTT	few	TRBV4-3	TRBJ2-2	TRBD1
CASSLGQGLAKNIQYF	TGCGCCAGCAGCTTGGGACAGGGTCTAGCCAAAAACATTCAGTACTTC	many	TRBV5-1	TRBJ2-4	TRBD1
CSAREEEAFF	TGCAGTGCTAGAGAAGAGGAAGCTTTCTTT	once	TRBV20-1	TRBJ1-1	NA
CASSGTGAQETQYF	TGTGCCAGCAGCGGAACAGGGGCCCAAGAGACCCAGTACTTC	few	TRBV6-1	TRBJ2-5	TRBD1
CATSAPKGPHQETQYF	TGTGCCACCAGTGCCCCAAAAGGGCCGCATCAAGAGACCCAGTACTTC	few	TRBV24-1	TRBJ2-5	NA
CSVIGTSGRKTTYEQYF	TGCAGCGTTATTGGGACTAGCGGGAGGAAAACCACCTACGAGCAGTACTTC	many	TRBV29-1	TRBJ2-7	TRBD2
CASSVASGRGNEQFF	TGTGCCAGCAGCGTTGCTAGCGGGAGGGGAAATGAGCAGTTCTTC	NA	TRBV7-3	TRBJ2-1	TRBD2
CASSSSGTGGLGSAQYF	TGTGCCAGCAGCTCCTCCGGGACAGGGGGCCTGGGTTCTGCGCAGTATTTT	NA	TRBV7-2	TRBJ2-3	TRBD1
CASSVGMGKDSGANVLTF	TGTGCCAGCAGCGTAGGGATGGGCAAAGACTCTGGGGCCAACGTCCTGACTTTC	few	TRBV9	TRBJ2-6	NA
CASSLTSGGLSYF	TGTGCCAGCTCACTAACATCCGGGGGGCTTTCGTACTTC	few	TRBV18	TRBJ2-7	NA
CSARDPRGRGEQFF	TGCAGTGCTAGAGATCCCAGGGGACGAGGTGAGCAGTTCTTC	NA	TRBV20-1	TRBJ2-1	NA
CATSMGGHSLTDTQYF	TGTGCCACCTCCATGGGGGGGCACAGTCTCACAGATACGCAGTATTTT	few	TRBV19	TRBJ2-3	NA
CASSLSAPQPQHF	TGTGCCAGCAGCTTATCAGCCCCTCAGCCCCAGCATTTT	many	TRBV7-2	TRBJ1-5	NA
CSAEPGTRASDTQYF	TGCAGTGCTGAGCCCGGGACTAGGGCTTCAGATACGCAGTATTTT	few	TRBV20-1	TRBJ2-3	TRBD2
CASSLDRNYGYTF	TGTGCCAGCAGTTTGGATCGCAACTATGGCTACACCTTC	many	TRBV12-3/TRBV12-4	TRBJ1-2	NA
CASRPGGAGTQYF	TGTGCCAGCAGACCCGGGGGGGCAGGTACGCAGTATTTT	NA	TRBV27	TRBJ2-3	TRBD2
CATSGVDEEQYF	TGTGCCACTTCCGGGGTAGATGAAGAGCAGTACTTC	many	TRBV28	TRBJ2-7	NA
CASSTGTAVNEQFF	TGTGCCAGCTCAACCGGGACTGCTGTCAATGAGCAGTTCTTC	few	TRBV18	TRBJ2-1	NA
CASSLVGGNAAEKLFF	TGCGCCAGCAGCTTGGTCGGGGGGAATGCGGCTGAAAAACTGTTTTTT	many	TRBV5-1	TRBJ1-4	NA
CASSLGSGSTFSYEQYF	TGCGCCAGCAGCTTGGGTAGCGGGAGTACTTTTTCCTACGAGCAGTACTTC	many	TRBV5-1	TRBJ2-7	TRBD2
CASSLAGCF	TGCGCCAGCAGCTTGGCCGGCTGTTTT	many	TRBV5-1	TRBJ1-3	NA
CASSLVRGSGELFF	TGTGCCAGCAGCTTGGTACGAGGGAGCGGGGAGCTGTTTTTT	NA	TRBV5-5	TRBJ2-2	NA
CASSFQGGETQYF	TGCGCCAGCAGCTTCCAGGGCGGGGAGACCCAGTACTTC	NA	TRBV5-1	TRBJ2-5	NA
CASTPAPSELFF	TGTGCCAGCACCCCGGCCCCAAGTGAACTGTTTTTT	NA	TRBV7-9	TRBJ1-4	NA
CASSQDSWGMYF	TGTGCCAGCAGCCAAGATTCCTGGGGCATGTACTTC	many	TRBV3-1	TRBJ2-4	NA
CASSSRDRGNNSPLHF	TGTGCCAGCTCATCCCGGGACAGGGGGAATAATTCACCCCTCCACTTT	few	TRBV6-1	TRBJ1-6	TRBD1
CASTSRATDTQYF	TGTGCCAGCACGTCAAGGGCCACAGATACGCAGTATTTT	NA	TRBV27	TRBJ2-3	NA
CASSLSTGELFF	TGCGCCAGCAGCTTGTCCACCGGGGAGCTGTTTTTT	many	TRBV7-3	TRBJ2-2	NA
CATSSITGSPLHF	TGTGCCACCAGCAGCATCACGGGGTCACCCCTCCACTTT	NA	TRBV15	TRBJ1-6	NA
CSASSLAGVYNEQFF	TGCAGTGCTAGTTCGCTAGCGGGAGTCTACAATGAGCAGTTCTTC	few	TRBV20-1	TRBJ2-1	TRBD2
CASRGTSGGYANTGELFF	TGTGCCAGCAGGGGGACTAGCGGGGGTTACGCGAACACCGGGGAGCTGTTTTTT	few	TRBV6-1	TRBJ2-2	TRBD2
CASSLGGVPGGTQYF	TGTGCCAGCAGCTTAGGGGGGGTCCCCGGAGGGACCCAGTACTTC	NA	TRBV7-2	TRBJ2-5	NA
CASSSRPNTEAFF	TGTGCCAGCAGCTCGCGACCGAACACTGAAGCTTTCTTT	NA	TRBV11-3	TRBJ1-1	NA
CGATGGADQPQHF	TGCGGTGCTACAGGGGGCGCGGATCAGCCCCAGCATTTT	NA	TRBV20-1	TRBJ1-5	TRBD1
CASTTGRGYSNQPQHF	TGTGCCAGCACGACAGGGAGGGGATATAGCAATCAGCCCCAGCATTTT	few	TRBV2	TRBJ1-5	TRBD1
CASSPDRDHGYTF	TGTGCCAGCTCACCGGACAGGGACCATGGCTACACCTTC	many	TRBV18	TRBJ1-2	TRBD1
CSARDYKRGDTDTQYF	TGCAGTGCTAGGGATTATAAGCGGGGGGACACAGATACGCAGTATTTT	NA	TRBV20-1	TRBJ2-3	TRBD2
CASGFVPWVVNYSNQPQHF	TGTGCTAGTGGTTTTGTCCCTTGGGTAGTCAACTATAGCAATCAGCCCCAGCATTTT	NA	TRBV12-5	TRBJ1-5	NA
CASSLAQGFIHF	TGTGCCAGCAGCTTAGCGCAGGGGTTCATCCACTTT	few	TRBV7-9	TRBJ1-6	NA
CASSTGQSYNSPLHF	TGCGCCAGCAGCACGGGACAGTCCTATAATTCACCCCTCCACTTT	few	TRBV5-1	TRBJ1-6	TRBD1